One T cell receptor (beta chain) is described in this entry. The record originates from a study of blood T cell repertoires in COVID-19. Libraries were prepared by immunoSEQ multiplex PCR; TCRdb keeps only in-frame clonotypes and omits some of them. The sample carries 90,000 to 100,000 clones, roughly 80% recorded once. Per germline, CDR1 SGHDT and CDR2 YYEEEE. The V and J ends lost 4 bases and 0 bases respectively, with 7 bases between them. The CDR3 has 14 amino acids. Specimen: peripheral blood. The J gene is TRBJ1-4, the V gene TRBV5-6; no firm D call. The clonotype originates from an older man with active or convalescent COVID-19. DNA of the CDR3: TGTGCCAGCAGCCAGACACCAACTAATGAAAAACTGTTTTTT. This codes for CASSQTPTNEKLFF.